The source of this TCR beta chain is a study of human T cells and chemical hapten exposure. The wider study: Alopecia areata, totalis and universalis patients, mostly female, were included.

Noted time point: patch test 1, 2 weeks after DPC sensitization. Treatment given: therapeutic diphenylcyclopropenone sensitization with weekly scalp DPC. The donor pool consisted of alopecia patients aged 18 to 70 years, considered suitable for DPC. This clonotype appeared a single time. Its antigen is unidentified. Single cDNA molecules in the library carried unique molecular identifiers attached during preparation. TCRdb used MiXCR to reprocess the RACE reads, holding one entry per CDR3 protein. The sample gives fewer than 200,000 distinct CDR3 sequences, approximately 20% of which show up once; under 7% is in the top ten. Study outcomes and limitations: Donor immune responses may differ from healthy people's, since all donors had alopecia.

Trimming took 5 bases from V and 4 from J; bases not matched to a gene: 13. There are 17 residues in the CDR3. The germline V gene encodes CDR1 MNHNY and CDR2 SVGAGI (reference sequence). The rearrangement uses TRBV6-6 and TRBJ1-5; 8 positions agree with TRBD1. Here the sequenced sample was whole blood, taken in connection with sensitization to the hapten diphenylcyclopropenone (DPC). This clonotype originated in a woman aged 50 to 60 with alopecia areata. Some clones in this sample may be carry-over from other donors' samples. As DNA, the CDR3 is TGTGCCAGCAGTCGCCTACCCTCCGGGACAGGTAATCAGCCCCAGCATTTT. Its translation is CASSRLPSGTGNQPQHF.